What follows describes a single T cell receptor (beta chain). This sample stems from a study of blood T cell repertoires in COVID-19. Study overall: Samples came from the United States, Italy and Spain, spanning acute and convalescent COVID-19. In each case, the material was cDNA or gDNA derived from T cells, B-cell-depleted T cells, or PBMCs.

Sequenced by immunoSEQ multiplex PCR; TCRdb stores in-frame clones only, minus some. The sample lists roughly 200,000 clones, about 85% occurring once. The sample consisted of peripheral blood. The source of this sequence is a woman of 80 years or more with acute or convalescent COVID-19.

CDR3 sequence reads: CASSQEAGGPITDTQYF. CDR3 nucleotide sequence: TGCGCCAGCAGCCAAGAAGCGGGAGGGCCGATAACAGATACGCAGTATTTT. The chain uses TRBV4-3 and TRBJ2-3, with TRBD2 matching 10 bases. The V gene end was trimmed by 0 bases and the J gene end by 3 bases; junction bases not matched to a gene: 6. The CDR3 length is 17 residues. The germline V gene encodes CDR1 LGHNA and CDR2 YSLEER.